The present T cell receptor (beta chain) was sequenced within a study of T cell repertoires in cytomegalovirus infection. As for the study in general: CMV infection and matching HLA type were both indicated by public TCR beta signatures.

The study, taken as a whole, reports: Pooled public TCR beta family frequency picked out CMV carriers with the relevant HLA. HLA-C-restricted CMV-specific TCR beta clonotypes were dominant in the ex vivo response.

This CDR3 is built from 16 residues. V was pared by 10 bases and J by 6 bases, with 28 bases between. Germline CDR1 SEHNR, CDR2 FQNEAQ (reference sequence). TCRdb re-called the reads with MiXCR, one entry per CDR3 protein. The table has more than 400,000 distinct CDR3 sequences, approximately 25% seen once. Of note for this clonotype: The target antigen is unknown.

Specimen: PBMCs. The receptor's source is a human donor in good health (CMV status not recorded). Some clones in this sample may be carry-over from other donors' samples. The chain is built from TRBV7-9 and TRBJ2-7; TRBD2 is a possible D gene (5 bases). CDR3 nucleotide sequence: TGTGCCACTCAAAACGAGGGTGGGAGCTACCTCTCCGAGCAGTACTTC. It specifies CATQNEGGSYLSEQYF. The entire variable domain, with the rest obtained from reference TRBV7-9 and TRBJ2-7, is as follows: DTGVSQNPRHKITKRGQNVTFRCDPISEHNRLYWYRQTLGQGPEFLTYFQNEAQLEKSRLLSDRFSAERPKGSFSTLEIQRTEQGDSAMYLCATQNEGGSYLSEQYFGPGTRLTVT.